Presented here are 28 T cell receptor beta chains from one specimen sequenced in a study of shared clonotypes between healthy human individuals. The table came from immunoSEQ multiplex PCR; TCRdb's copy has only in-frame clones and leaves some out. The sample lists about 1.5 million clones, approximately 98% occurring once. Sequencing was performed on naive CD4+ T cells sorted from blood. The subset was: CD45RA+ positively selected. The receptors originated from a man in his thirties or forties in good health.

The chain carries TRBV18 and TRBJ2-5; no definite D call. Matching the DNA end better, TRBJ2-7 makes the J call doubtful. Germline-derived CDR1 and CDR2 are KGHSH and LQKENI. This CDR3 spans 14 amino acids. This CDR3 is CASSPSTDTYEQYF. Written as DNA, the CDR3 is TGTGCCAGCTCACCCTCGACTGACACCTACGAGCAGTACTTC.

The genes are TRBV7-6 and TRBJ2-3; the D is unclear. This CDR3 is 17 amino acids long. V lost 1 base, J lost 0 bases, and 14 bases lay in between. The germline V gene has CDR1 SGHVS and CDR2 FNYEAQ. The CDR3 bases are TGTGCCAGCAGCTTAGGATCAGTATTTTCTAGCACAGATACGCAGTATTTT. Translating gives CASSLGSVFSSTDTQYF.

The chain links TRBV21-1 to TRBJ2-1. TRBV21-1 is described as a pseudogene. This CDR3 spans 16 amino acids. CDR3 DNA sequence: TGTGCCAGCAGCAAACCCCGGACCCGGGTCGGTAATGAGCAGTTCTTC. Its translation: CASSKPRTRVGNEQFF.

This chain joins TRBV11-2 and TRBJ1-2, with D possibly matching TRBD1 (6 bases). Germline V CDR1 and CDR2: SGHAT, FQNNGV. This CDR3 region has 14 residues. The V end lost 4 bases, the J end lost 4 bases, and 13 bases lay between the germline ends. CDR3 coding DNA: TGTGCCAGCAGCTCAGGGGCGGGGGTCTATGGCTACACCTTC. Its protein is CASSSGAGVYGYTF. Supplemented by reference TRBV11-2 and TRBJ1-2, the full variable domain reads EAGVAQSPRYKIIEKRQSVAFWCNPISGHATLYWYQQILGQGPKLLIQFQNNGVVDDSQLPKDRFSAERLKGVDSTLKIQPAKLEDSAVYLCASSSGAGVYGYTFGSGTRLTVV.

This clone was detected once. The chain recombines TRBV27 with TRBJ2-3; 7 nucleotides agree with TRBD1. The CDR3 length is 15 residues. Trimming at V came to 5 bases and at J to 7 bases, leaving 12 bases not matched to a gene. Germline CDR1 reads MNHEY; CDR2 reads SMNVEV (reference sequence). The CDR3 coding sequence is TGTGCCAGCAGTCCTCGACAGGGAATGGTTTATACGCAGTATTTT. Translated: CASSPRQGMVYTQYF.

This clone was counted once. The rearrangement joins TRBV7-2 to TRBJ2-7; the match to TRBD2 covers 9 bases. The junction had 14 bases not matched to a gene; V was cut back by 4 bases and J by 1 base. This CDR3 comprises 18 residues. Germline CDR1 and CDR2: SGHTA and FQGNSA. The CDR3 here is CASSSRIRGLAGSYEQYF. In nucleotides, the CDR3 is TGTGCCAGCAGCTCCCGCATTCGAGGGCTAGCGGGATCCTACGAGCAGTACTTC. Drawing the rest from reference TRBV7-2 and TRBJ2-7, the complete variable domain is GAGVSQSPSNKVTEKGKDVELRCDPISGHTALYWYRQSLGQGLEFLIYFQGNSAPDKSGLPSDRFSAERTGGSVSTLTIQRTQQEDSAVYLCASSSRIRGLAGSYEQYFGPGTRLTVT.

Of note for this clone: Other DNA sequences in this specimen translate into the identical CDR3. The V and J genes are TRBV28 and TRBJ2-7, with D perhaps TRBD2 (6 bases). The CDR3 spans 13 residues. Germline V gene sequence: CDR1 MDHEN, CDR2 SYDVKM. The V end was cut by 5 bases, the J end by 2 bases, with 10 bases between. In DNA form, the CDR3 reads TGTGCCAGCAGTCCCGGGACTCCCTACGAGCAGTACTTC. It yields the protein CASSPGTPYEQYF.

The chain joins TRBV7-2 to TRBJ1-1; D is ambiguous. CDR1 and CDR2 (germline): SGHTA, FQGNSA. V was shortened by 5 bases and J by 4 bases, with 5 bases between the two germline ends. The CDR3 length is 11 residues. The CDR3, as DNA: TGTGCCAGCAGCCCCCTCACTGAAGCTTTCTTT. As protein: CASSPLTEAFF.

V usage is TRBV11-2 and J usage is TRBJ2-7, with 8 bases fitting TRBD1. The CDR3 totals 13 residues. J was trimmed by 8 bases and V by 2 bases; bases with no gene match: 5. The germline V gene has CDR1 SGHAT and CDR2 FQNNGV. DNA for the CDR3: TGTGCCAGCAGCTTACAGGGGGCCAGTCAGCAGTACTTC. Translation: CASSLQGASQQYF. Combining the CDR3 with reference TRBV11-2 and TRBJ2-7 gives the whole variable domain EAGVAQSPRYKIIEKRQSVAFWCNPISGHATLYWYQQILGQGPKLLIQFQNNGVVDDSQLPKDRFSAERLKGVDSTLKIQPAKLEDSAVYLCASSLQGASQQYFGPGTRLTVT.

The rearrangement uses TRBV5-1 and TRBJ2-7; TRBD2 matches 9 bases. The CDR3 consists of 14 residues. Germline V lookup: CDR1 SGHRS, CDR2 YFSETQ. The V segment lost 0 bases and the J segment 6 bases; nucleotides outside the gene matches: 4. The CDR3 loop reads CASSLVAGEAEQYF. CDR3 nucleotide sequence: TGCGCCAGCAGCTTGGTAGCGGGAGAAGCCGAGCAGTACTTC.

The gene calls are TRBV10-2 and TRBJ2-2; D may match TRBD1 or TRBD2 (5 bases each). The CDR3 is 16 residues long. Trimming shortened V by 0 bases and J by 3 bases, and 11 bases separated the two germline ends. Germline V gene lookup returns CDR1 WSHSY and CDR2 SAAADI. CDR3 DNA sequence: TGCGCCAGCAGTGAGTCGGGGGTCCGCGACACCGGGGAGCTGTTTTTT. Its translation is CASSESGVRDTGELFF.

The J gene is TRBJ1-2, the V gene TRBV2; perhaps TRBD1 as D (6 bases). Trimming left V 5 bases short and J 4 bases short, with 11 bases between. The length of the CDR3 is 13 residues. Germline V gives CDR1 SNHLY, CDR2 FYNNEI. The CDR3, as DNA: TGTGCCAGCAGTCCCAGGGGCCCCTATGGCTACACCTTC. It yields the protein CASSPRGPYGYTF.

V is TRBV11-2 and J is TRBJ2-2; 7 nucleotides agree with TRBD1. Losses at the gene ends were 7 bases for V and 0 bases for J; bases not matched to a gene: 8. CDR3 length equals 16 residues. Germline CDR1 and CDR2: SGHAT and FQNNGV. CDR3 bases: TGTGCCAGCACCAAAGAGGGGACAGCGAACACCGGGGAGCTGTTTTTT. It specifies CASTKEGTANTGELFF.

The chain is built from TRBV9 and TRBJ2-1, with TRBD2 matching over 11 bases. Germline lookup yields CDR1 SGDLS and CDR2 YYNGEE. CDR3 length: 14 amino acids. V lost 4 bases, J lost 7 bases, and 4 bases stayed unmatched. CDR3 sequence: CASSKGTSGNEQFF. CDR3 DNA sequence: TGTGCCAGCAGCAAAGGGACTAGCGGAAATGAGCAGTTCTTC.

The chain has TRBV6-5 and TRBJ2-1; D is perhaps TRBD1 (5 bases). Germline V gives CDR1 MNHEY, CDR2 SVGAGI. V was clipped by 0 bases and J by 7 bases, with 13 bases between them. The CDR3 consists of 15 residues. This CDR3 is CASSYSYTGENEQFF. CDR3 coding DNA: TGTGCCAGCAGTTACTCGTACACAGGAGAAAATGAGCAGTTCTTC.

The rearrangement links TRBV5-1 to TRBJ1-2; D perhaps matches TRBD1 (5 bases). Germline CDR1 SGHRS, CDR2 YFSETQ. Trimming took 0 bases from V and 6 from J, leaving 12 bases between them. This CDR3 region has 14 residues. CDR3 coding DNA: TGCGCCAGCAGCTTGGGGCAGGGTGGTCATGGCTACACCTTC. Translating gives CASSLGQGGHGYTF.

This chain uses TRBV5-6 with TRBJ1-5; D remains ambiguous. Germline V gene lookup returns CDR1 SGHDT and CDR2 YYEEEE. Trimming pared 5 bases from V and 1 base from J, leaving 4 bases between. The length of the CDR3 is 12 residues. The CDR3 bases are TGTGCCAGCAGTAGAAGCAATCAGCCCCAGCATTTT. This codes for CASSRSNQPQHF.

Points on this clone: At the DNA level, this CDR3 is encoded by other sequences in the same sample as well. The chain joins TRBV18 to TRBJ2-2; 11 bases fit TRBD1. The germline V gene encodes CDR1 KGHSH and CDR2 LQKENI. The CDR3 has 15 residues. With V trimmed by 2 bases and J by 5 bases, 1 base remained unmatched. The CDR3 sequence: CASSPRDRGTGELFF. DNA of the CDR3: TGTGCCAGCTCACCAAGGGACAGGGGGACCGGGGAGCTGTTTTTT.

The rearrangement links TRBV5-1 to TRBJ2-2, with 7 bases aligning to TRBD2. J gave up 1 base and V 3 bases, and 15 bases lay outside the gene matches. CDR1 and CDR2 (germline): SGHRS, YFSETQ. The CDR3 spans 19 residues. The CDR3: CASSSQRELGAQNTGELFF. The DNA for the CDR3 is TGCGCCAGCAGCTCGCAGCGGGAACTCGGAGCCCAGAACACCGGGGAGCTGTTTTTT.

V and J are TRBV5-1 and TRBJ2-1; D remains ambiguous. Trimming took off 4 bases at V and 0 bases at J, with 8 bases between the two ends. Germline CDR1 is SGHRS and CDR2 is YFSETQ. This CDR3 region has 14 residues. The CDR3 loop reads CASSIRTSYNEQFF. In nucleotides, the CDR3 is TGCGCCAGCAGCATCCGGACCTCCTACAATGAGCAGTTCTTC.

The rearrangement uses TRBV5-4 and TRBJ1-3; possibly TRBD1 for D (6 bases). CDR1 SGHNT and CDR2 YYREEE come from the germline V gene (reference sequence). Trimming took off 4 bases at V and 4 bases at J, with 18 bases between the two ends. The CDR3 loop spans 16 amino acids. CDR3 residues: CASSPTGGEGGNTIYF. For the CDR3, the DNA is TGTGCCAGCAGCCCGACAGGCGGGGAAGGAGGAAACACCATATATTTT.

This chain links TRBV10-3 with TRBJ2-3; 7 bases agree with TRBD2. V gave up 3 bases and J gave up 0 bases; unmatched junction bases: 9. CDR1 ENHRY and CDR2 SYGVKD come from the germline V gene. The CDR3 has 17 residues. Here the CDR3 reads CAISDPRRERSTDTQYF. The CDR3 coding sequence is TGTGCCATCAGTGACCCACGGCGGGAGCGGAGCACAGATACGCAGTATTTT.

The chain has TRBV7-3 and TRBJ2-3, with D unclear. The ends were cut back, 4 bases at V and 0 bases at J, with 14 bases in the middle. Germline CDR1 and CDR2: SGHTA and FQGTGA. This CDR3 comprises 16 residues. This CDR3 reads CASSSHSPVSTDTQYF. CDR3 in DNA: TGTGCCAGCAGCTCCCATAGCCCTGTGAGCACAGATACGCAGTATTTT. Full variable domain (remainder filled in from reference TRBV7-3 and TRBJ2-3): GAGVSQTPSNKVTEKGKYVELRCDPISGHTALYWYRQSLGQGPEFLIYFQGTGAADDSGLPNDRFFAVRPEGSVSTLKIQRTERGDSAVYLCASSSHSPVSTDTQYFGPGTRLTVL.

The chain uses TRBV6-1 and TRBJ2-3; TRBD1 matches 8 bases. Per the germline V gene, CDR1 is MNHNS and CDR2 is SASEGT. The CDR3 is 15 residues long. Trimming at V came to 5 bases and at J to 3 bases, leaving 7 bases not matched to a gene. The CDR3 DNA sequence: TGTGCCAGCAGTCCACGGACAGGGCCGACAGATACGCAGTATTTT. Translated: CASSPRTGPTDTQYF.

This clone was recorded only once. The J gene is TRBJ2-1, the V gene TRBV5-5, with a tentative D call TRBD1 (6 bases). Germline V gives CDR1 SGHKS, CDR2 YYEKEE (reference sequence). Trimming stripped 10 bases from V and 2 bases from J, with 19 bases between. CDR3 length: 15 amino acids. The CDR3 DNA follows: TGTGCCTCCCGGTTGGACAGCCCTCCCTACAATGAGCAGTTCTTC. This sequence encodes CASRLDSPPYNEQFF.

V usage is TRBV9 and J usage is TRBJ2-7; possibly TRBD2 for D (5 bases). V shed 3 bases and J shed 0 bases, with 10 bases lying between them. Germline CDR1 is SGDLS and CDR2 is YYNGEE. This CDR3 has 14 amino acids. The CDR3 is CASSGGRGSYEQYF. The CDR3 DNA follows: TGTGCCAGCAGCGGAGGACGGGGCTCCTACGAGCAGTACTTC. Complete variable domain (other parts from reference TRBV9 and TRBJ2-7): DSGVTQTPKHLITATGQRVTLRCSPRSGDLSVYWYQQSLDQGLQFLIQYYNGEERAKGNILERFSAQQFPDLHSELNLSSLELGDSALYFCASSGGRGSYEQYFGPGTRLTVT.

The chain joins TRBV10-1 to TRBJ2-1; TRBD2 matches 8 bases. The CDR3 loop spans 14 amino acids. V dropped 6 bases and J dropped 4; count of bases not matched to a gene: 5. In germline, CDR1 is WNHNN, CDR2 SYGVQD (reference sequence). In DNA form, the CDR3 reads TGCGCCAGCAGCAACAGCGGGAGTTACAATGAGCAGTTCTTC. Translated, it gives CASSNSGSYNEQFF.

This chain links TRBV5-4 with TRBJ1-3; 12 nucleotides line up with TRBD1. V gave up 3 bases and J gave up 2 bases; unmatched junction bases: 3. CDR3 size: 16 residues. In germline, CDR1 is SGHNT, CDR2 YYREEE (reference sequence). CDR3 sequence: CASSWGQGAPGNTIYF. In DNA, the CDR3 is TGTGCCAGCAGCTGGGGACAGGGGGCGCCTGGAAACACCATATATTTT.